This T cell receptor (beta chain) was captured in a study of blood T cell repertoires in COVID-19. Study context: T cells, B-cell-depleted T cells, or PBMCs supplied cDNA or gDNA.

Methods used by the authors: Reference gene primer amplification in the assay estimated nucleated cell counts. The protocol was immunoSEQ multiplex PCR, while the TCRdb copy is restricted to in-frame clones and leaves out a portion. Clonal size and the V and J genes are those of that table, whereas D and trimming came from the DNA. This repertoire shows approximately 86,000 clones, just under 85% found once; its top ten account for around 3.3%. The receptor was isolated from a man in his fifties with acute or convalescent COVID-19. Sequenced sample: peripheral blood.

The CDR3 spells CASSPTSGRVTGELFF. CDR3 bases: TGTGCCAGCAGCCCCACTAGCGGGAGGGTCACCGGGGAGCTGTTTTTT. V and J are TRBV14 and TRBJ2-2, with 13 bases fitting TRBD2. The CDR3 length is 16 residues. V dropped 4 bases and J dropped 4; count of bases not matched to a gene: 3. Germline CDR1 and CDR2: SGHDN and FVKESK.